This is a list of T cell receptor beta chains from one sample in a study of beta chain features in type 1 diabetes. Here immunoSEQ multiplex PCR was the method, and the copy in TCRdb shows in-frame clones only, minus some. The table records under 300,000 clones, roughly 13% of them present only once. The specimen sequenced was naive CD4+ T cells from blood. The receptor source for this set is a man aged 25-45 years with type 1 diabetes. Each CDR3 is given with its conserved first and last residue. The D gene is left open where the match is weak. Clone size appears in some rows only: once, few, many, or a class for an expanded clone.

j_call,d_call,v_call,clone_size,cdr3_aa,cdr3_nt
TRBJ1-2,NA,TRBV18,few,CASSPGTLNYGYTF,TGTGCCAGCTCACCAGGGACACTCAACTATGGCTACACCTTC
TRBJ1-1,NA,TRBV5-8,NA,CASGRRTEAFF,TGTGCCAGCGGGCGTCGGACTGAAGCTTTCTTT
TRBJ2-5,TRBD1,TRBV10-3,NA,CAISRGTGGAETQYF,TGTGCCATCAGTCGAGGGACAGGGGGCGCGGAGACCCAGTACTTC
TRBJ1-3,TRBD1,TRBV18,NA,CASSPSGQGGSGNTIYF,TGTGCCAGCTCACCGTCCGGACAGGGGGGCTCTGGAAACACCATATATTTT
TRBJ2-3,TRBD2,TRBV11-2,NA,CASSSRTSGTDTQYF,TGTGCCAGCAGCTCCCGGACTAGTGGCACAGATACGCAGTATTTT
TRBJ1-6,TRBD1,TRBV9,few,CASSVADRGPGSPLHF,TGTGCCAGCAGCGTAGCGGACAGGGGGCCTGGTTCACCCCTCCACTTT
TRBJ1-6,TRBD1,TRBV9,NA,CASSPGGTVQPLHF,TGTGCCAGCAGCCCGGGGGGGACAGTACAACCCCTCCACTTT
TRBJ2-5,NA,TRBV29-1,NA,CSVEPGAQETQYF,TGCAGCGTTGAGCCAGGGGCCCAAGAGACCCAGTACTTC
TRBJ1-4,NA,TRBV28,few,CASSHDRRSNEKLFF,TGTGCCAGCAGCCATGACAGAAGGTCTAATGAAAAACTGTTTTTT
TRBJ2-2,NA,TRBV29-1,NA,CSATAWGGRGTGELFF,TGCAGCGCCACCGCGTGGGGCGGGCGGGGAACCGGGGAGCTGTTTTTT
TRBJ1-1,TRBD1,TRBV10-3,NA,CAISGRQGNTEAFF,TGTGCCATCAGTGGCCGACAGGGAAACACTGAAGCTTTCTTT
TRBJ2-5,NA,TRBV21-1,few,CASPSRAGGFQETQYF,TGTGCCAGCCCTTCGAGGGCCGGGGGTTTCCAAGAGACCCAGTACTTC
TRBJ2-5,NA,TRBV2,NA,CASSEEAIVFAEETQYF,TGTGCCAGCAGTGAAGAGGCGATCGTATTTGCGGAGGAGACCCAGTACTTC
TRBJ2-1,NA,TRBV6-5,few,CASSSSTGNSYNEQFF,TGTGCCAGCAGTTCATCAACGGGAAACTCCTACAATGAGCAGTTCTTC
TRBJ2-7,NA,TRBV6-5,few,CASRPGPRGPYEQYF,TGTGCCAGCAGACCCGGCCCGCGGGGGCCCTACGAGCAGTACTTC
TRBJ2-4,TRBD1,TRBV11-3,NA,CASSRGQGNIQYF,TGTGCCAGCAGCCGCGGACAGGGGAACATTCAGTACTTC